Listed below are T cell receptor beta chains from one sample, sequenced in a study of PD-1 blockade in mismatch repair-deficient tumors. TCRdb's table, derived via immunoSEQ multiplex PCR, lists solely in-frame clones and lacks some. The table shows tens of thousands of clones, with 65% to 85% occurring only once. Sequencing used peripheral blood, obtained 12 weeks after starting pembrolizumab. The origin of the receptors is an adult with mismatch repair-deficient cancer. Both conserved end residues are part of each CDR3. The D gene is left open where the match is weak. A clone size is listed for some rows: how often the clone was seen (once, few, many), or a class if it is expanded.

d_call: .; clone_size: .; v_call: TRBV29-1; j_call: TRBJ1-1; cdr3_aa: CSVDEGLLKGEAFF; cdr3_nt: TGCAGCGTTGACGAGGGACTCTTAAAGGGTGAAGCTTTCTTT
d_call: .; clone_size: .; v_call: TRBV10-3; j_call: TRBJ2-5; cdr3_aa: CAISAGVSRETQYF; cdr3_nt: TGTGCCATCAGTGCTGGGGTTTCTCGAGAGACCCAGTACTTC
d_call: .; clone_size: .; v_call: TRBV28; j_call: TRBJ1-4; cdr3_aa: CASSPRQGRMDEKLFF; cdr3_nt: TGTGCCAGCAGCCCCCGTCAGGGAAGAATGGATGAAAAACTGTTTTTT
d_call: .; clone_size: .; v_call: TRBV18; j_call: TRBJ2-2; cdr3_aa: CASSPFRTVNTGELFF; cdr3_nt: TGTGCCAGCTCCCCCTTCAGGACAGTTAACACCGGGGAGCTGTTTTTT
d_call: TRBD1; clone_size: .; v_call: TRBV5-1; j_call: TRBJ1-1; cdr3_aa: CASSFLPLGTVNTEAFF; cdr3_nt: TGCGCCAGCAGCTTTCTACCCCTCGGGACAGTGAACACTGAAGCTTTCTTT
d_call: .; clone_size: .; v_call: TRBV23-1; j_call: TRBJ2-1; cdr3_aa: CASSLREDEQFF; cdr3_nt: TGCGCCAGCAGCCTGCGGGAAGATGAGCAGTTCTTC
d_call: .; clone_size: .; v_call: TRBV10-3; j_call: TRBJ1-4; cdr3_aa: CAISEVGSDEKLFF; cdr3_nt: TGTGCCATCAGTGAAGTAGGGTCGGATGAAAAACTGTTTTTT
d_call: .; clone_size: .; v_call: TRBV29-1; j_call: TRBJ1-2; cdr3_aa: CSVGAGRDGYTF; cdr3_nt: TGCAGCGTTGGCGCCGGGAGGGATGGCTACACCTTC
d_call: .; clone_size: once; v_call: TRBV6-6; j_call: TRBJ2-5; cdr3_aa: CASSYSRGGETQYF; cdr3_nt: TGTGCCAGCAGTTACTCCAGGGGTGGAGAGACCCAGTACTTC
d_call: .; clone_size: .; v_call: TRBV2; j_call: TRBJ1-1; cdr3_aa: CAQITGDQGTEAFF; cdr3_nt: TGTGCCCAAATCACCGGGGACCAGGGCACTGAAGCTTTCTTT
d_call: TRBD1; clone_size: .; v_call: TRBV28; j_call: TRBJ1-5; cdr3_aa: CASSSGGHQPQHF; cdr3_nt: TGTGCCAGCAGTTCAGGGGGGCATCAGCCCCAGCATTTT
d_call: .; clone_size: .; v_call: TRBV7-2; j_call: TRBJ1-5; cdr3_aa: CASSLKASNQPQHF; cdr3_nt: TGTGCCAGCAGCTTAAAAGCCTCCAATCAGCCCCAGCATTTT
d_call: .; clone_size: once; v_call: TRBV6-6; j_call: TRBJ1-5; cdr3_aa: CASTPGDSNQPQHF; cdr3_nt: TGTGCCAGCACCCCGGGGGATAGCAATCAGCCCCAGCATTTT
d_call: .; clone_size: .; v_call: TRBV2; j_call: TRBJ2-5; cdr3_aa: CASSAGAKSQETQYF; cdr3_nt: TGTGCCAGCAGTGCCGGGGCTAAATCCCAAGAGACCCAGTACTTC
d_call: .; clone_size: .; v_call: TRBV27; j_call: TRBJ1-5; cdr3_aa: CASSLLRDGNQPQHF; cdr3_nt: TGTGCCAGCAGCCTACTCCGGGACGGAAATCAGCCCCAGCATTTT
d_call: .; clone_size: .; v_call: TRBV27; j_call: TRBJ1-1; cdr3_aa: CASSNPDSNTEAFF; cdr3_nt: TGTGCCAGCAGTAACCCGGACAGTAACACTGAAGCTTTCTTT
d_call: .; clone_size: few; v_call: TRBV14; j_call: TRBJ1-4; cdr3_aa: CASSQDYGAEKLFF; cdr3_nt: TGTGCCAGCAGCCAAGATTACGGTGCTGAAAAACTGTTTTTT
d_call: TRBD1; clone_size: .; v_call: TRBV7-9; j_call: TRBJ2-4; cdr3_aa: CASSQGFRQGEGNIQYF; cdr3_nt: TGTGCCAGCAGCCAAGGATTCCGACAGGGGGAAGGAAACATTCAGTACTTC
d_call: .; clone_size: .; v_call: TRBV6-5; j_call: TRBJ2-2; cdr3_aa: CASRLGTGELFF; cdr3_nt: TGTGCCAGCAGGCTGGGGACCGGGGAGCTGTTTTTT
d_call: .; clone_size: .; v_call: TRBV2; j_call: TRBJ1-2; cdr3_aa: CASGERAAKSYGYTF; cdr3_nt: TGTGCCAGCGGGGAGAGAGCAGCCAAATCCTATGGCTACACCTTC
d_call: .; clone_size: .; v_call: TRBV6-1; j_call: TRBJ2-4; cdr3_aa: CASSDGDLPTAKNIQYF; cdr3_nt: TGTGCCAGCAGTGACGGGGACCTACCCACAGCCAAAAACATTCAGTACTTC
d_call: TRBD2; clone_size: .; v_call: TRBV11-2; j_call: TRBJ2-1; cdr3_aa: CASRPSGLAGAEQFF; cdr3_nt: TGTGCCAGCAGACCCTCGGGACTAGCGGGAGCTGAGCAGTTCTTC
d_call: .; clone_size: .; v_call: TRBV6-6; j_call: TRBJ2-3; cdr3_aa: CASNHIQDTQYF; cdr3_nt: TGTGCCAGCAACCACATCCAAGATACGCAGTATTTT
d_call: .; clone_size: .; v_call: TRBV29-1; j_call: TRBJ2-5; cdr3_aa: CSGQEGTQYF; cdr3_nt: TGCAGCGGGCAAGAGGGGACCCAGTACTTC
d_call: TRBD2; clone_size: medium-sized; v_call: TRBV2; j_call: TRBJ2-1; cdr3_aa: CARAPGLAGGYSYNEQFF; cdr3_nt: TGTGCCAGGGCACCGGGACTAGCGGGAGGTTATTCCTACAATGAGCAGTTCTTC